This TCR beta chain was sequenced in a study of shared clonotypes between healthy human individuals. Study results and caveats: Relative to memory subsets, naive subsets generally showed larger estimated richness. Among a handful of donors, roughly 5% of naive CD4 clonotypes were found in common.

Produced via immunoSEQ multiplex PCR; TCRdb's table is partial and in-frame only. In the table there are fewer than 3 million clones, 92% of which are singletons. Only one count was recorded for this clone. As yet, its antigen is unknown. Germline lookup yields CDR1 SGHRS and CDR2 YFSETQ. V gave up 1 base and J gave up 0 bases, with 7 bases separating them. The CDR3 sequence is 15 residues long. V gene TRBV5-1 combines with J gene TRBJ1-4; D not certain. This TCR came from a man younger than 35 in good health. Some clones in this sample may be carry-over from other donors' samples. Sequencing used naive CD4+ T cells from PBMCs. Subset noted: CD45RA+ positively selected. CDR3 sequence reads: CASSLLQSTNEKLFF. Here the CDR3 DNA reads TGCGCCAGCAGCTTGTTACAGTCAACTAATGAAAAACTGTTTTTT.